This TCR beta chain was captured by sequencing in a study of shared clonotypes between healthy human individuals. Study-level findings and limits: Larger richness was generally estimated for naive than memory subsets. Having only a few donors restricted how much genetic and exposure-history diversity was captured. Clonotypes which were not shared had lower generation probabilities than clonotypes that all four donors shared.

A note on this clone: Its antigen remains unidentified.

Germline values: CDR1 LGHNA, CDR2 YNFKEQ. V shed 4 bases and J shed 2 bases, with 12 bases lying between them. The CDR3 runs to 15 residues. Method: immunoSEQ multiplex PCR; TCRdb's copy keeps in-frame clones and lacks some. The data contain over 2 million clones, under 95% of them singletons. The source is a man aged 18 to 29 in good health. Some clones in this sample may be carry-over from other donors' samples. The material sequenced was naive CD4+ T cells from PBMCs. Stated subset: CD45RA+ positively selected. V gene TRBV4-2 combines with J gene TRBJ1-5, with D perhaps matching TRBD1 (6 bases). CDR3 region: CASSLRSGGNQPQHF. DNA for the CDR3: TGTGCCAGCAGCCTAAGATCAGGGGGCAATCAGCCCCAGCATTTT.